The sequence of this T cell receptor (beta chain) was determined in a study of blood T cell repertoires in COVID-19. The study drew participants aged about 18 to 95 years from 20 to 30 US areas. Authors' processing steps: Counts of nucleated cells, estimated from reference gene primer amplification, were obtained. Generated by immunoSEQ multiplex PCR, the TCRdb table keeps only in-frame clones and is missing some. V and J calls and clone size come straight from that table; D and trimming were deduced from the DNA. The sample records around 140,000 clones, 80% to 90% being singletons. Germline CDR1 reads MGHRA; CDR2 reads YSYEKL. The CDR3 consists of 15 residues. The V end was cut by 0 bases, the J end by 3 bases, with 9 bases between.

Sequenced material: PBMCs or T cells enriched from blood (not recorded which). The clonotype was recovered from a man in his forties or fifties with acute COVID-19. The V and J genes are TRBV4-1 and TRBJ1-3; a possible D gene is TRBD1 (5 bases). DNA of the CDR3: TGCGCCAGCAGCCAAGATCGGGGGGATGGAAACACCATATATTTT. Translated, it gives CASSQDRGDGNTIYF.